This T cell receptor (beta chain) was documented in a study of brain T cells in children with intractable seizures. Described time point: blood from clinic visit 5 months post-surgery; TSC patient then seizure free. The sequenced cases were selected for having the highest brain T cell transcript signatures. The study's findings and limits: Pre-surgery blood may have been undersampled, hiding some clones.

As for this clone: Its antigen is unknown.

Assay: immunoSEQ multiplex PCR; the TCRdb copy retains only in-frame clones and omits some. The sample has about 340,000 clones, over 85% seen once. The sequenced sample was peripheral blood, obtained less than 6 months after surgery. The origin of this receptor is a boy in the first two years of life with tuberous sclerosis and intractable seizures.

The CDR3 loop is CASSPIRGVYEQYF. The CDR3 DNA reads as TGTGCCAGCAGCCCGATCAGGGGGGTTTACGAGCAGTACTTC. The chain carries TRBV3-1 (or the pseudogene TRBV3-2) and TRBJ2-7; D is possibly TRBD1 (7 bases). V lost 4 bases and J lost 4, with 14 bases in between. The germline V gene encodes CDR1 LGHDT and CDR2 YNNKEL (reference sequence). The CDR3 contains 14 residues.